These 10 T cell receptor beta chains were sequenced from one sample in a study of T cell changes during pregnancy in multiple sclerosis. TCRdb's table, derived via immunoSEQ multiplex PCR, lists solely in-frame clones and lacks some. The table records about 93,000 clones, about nine tenths of them present only once. This material consisted of peripheral blood, taken after pregnancy. These receptors were collected from a female donor in good health, enrolled as a control in a pregnancy study.

The V gene is TRBV5-1, the J gene TRBJ2-7; D is undetermined. The V gene's germline CDR1 is SGHRS and CDR2 YFSETQ. CDR3 size: 14 residues. Trimming removed 0 bases from V and 4 bases from J, with 11 bases in between. The CDR3 spells CASSLGPGVYEQYF. In DNA form, the CDR3 reads TGCGCCAGCAGCTTGGGACCAGGCGTATACGAGCAGTACTTC.

This clone occurred once. The gene calls are TRBV4-1 and TRBJ1-5, with TRBD1 matching over 7 bases. V shed 2 bases, J shed 1 base, and the junction held 2 bases outside the gene matches. CDR1 and CDR2 (germline): MGHRA, YSYEKL. CDR3 length: 15 residues. CDR3: CASSQPDRSNQPQHF. The CDR3 DNA reads as TGCGCCAGCAGCCAACCGGACAGGAGCAATCAGCCCCAGCATTTT.

This clone was found a few times. V and J are TRBV7-9 and TRBJ1-1; tentative D call: TRBD1 (6 bases). The CDR3 covers 13 residues. Per the germline V gene, CDR1 is SEHNR and CDR2 is FQNEAQ (reference sequence). Between the trimmed V and J ends, which lost 5 bases and 3 bases, there was a span of 10 bases. The CDR3 coding sequence is TGTGCCAGCAGCCCAGGGGTTTACACTGAAGCTTTCTTT. Protein product: CASSPGVYTEAFF. Looking up the rest from reference TRBV7-9 and TRBJ1-1 gives the full variable domain: DTGVSQNPRHKITKRGQNVTFRCDPISEHNRLYWYRQTLGQGPEFLTYFQNEAQLEKSRLLSDRFSAERPKGSFSTLEIQRTEQGDSAMYLCASSPGVYTEAFFGQGTRLTVV.

The rearrangement joins TRBV4-1 to TRBJ1-5; the match to TRBD1 covers 8 bases. Germline lookup yields CDR1 MGHRA and CDR2 YSYEKL. With 3 bases clipped from V and 3 bases from J, the junction kept 7 bases outside the gene matches. This CDR3 is built from 16 residues. CDR3 DNA sequence: TGCGCCAGCAGCCACCCACCGGGACAGGTCAATCAGCCCCAGCATTTT. This translates into CASSHPPGQVNQPQHF.

The chain carries TRBV5-1 and TRBJ2-5; 7 nucleotides align to TRBD2. In germline, CDR1 is SGHRS, CDR2 YFSETQ. This CDR3 has 14 amino acids. The trim removed 4 bases at V and 4 bases at J, leaving 7 bases unmatched. The CDR3 loop reads CASSVREGGETQYF. The CDR3 nucleotides are TGCGCCAGCAGCGTCAGGGAGGGAGGAGAGACCCAGTACTTC. Combining the CDR3 with reference TRBV5-1 and TRBJ2-5 gives the whole variable domain KAGVTQTPRYLIKTRGQQVTLSCSPISGHRSVSWYQQTPGQGLQFLFEYFSETQRNKGNFPGRFSGRQFSNSRSEMNVSTLELGDSALYLCASSVREGGETQYFGPGTRLLVL.

The chain recombines TRBV7-9 with TRBJ1-6; D unresolved. V was trimmed by 10 bases and J by 0 bases, leaving 19 bases between them. Germline V CDR1 and CDR2: SEHNR, FQNEAQ (reference sequence). The CDR3 has 17 amino acids. In DNA, the CDR3 is TGTGCCACCTCCGGGGTAGAGAGGAGCTCCTATAATTCACCCCTCCACTTT. As protein: CATSGVERSSYNSPLHF.

J is TRBJ2-5 and V is TRBV5-1; 8 positions agree with TRBD1. The V gene end was trimmed by 4 bases and the J gene end by 6 bases; junction bases not matched to a gene: 5. In germline, CDR1 is SGHRS, CDR2 YFSETQ. CDR3 length: 13 amino acids. CDR3 loop: CASSPGQGQTQYF. For the CDR3, the DNA is TGCGCCAGCAGCCCAGGACAGGGACAGACCCAGTACTTC.

The rearrangement uses TRBV6-5 and TRBJ1-2, with 7 bases identical to TRBD1. The CDR3 loop spans 14 amino acids. Germline V lookup: CDR1 MNHEY, CDR2 SVGAGI. The ends lost 2 bases at V and 5 bases at J; junction bases unmatched: 5. DNA for the CDR3: TGTGCCAGCAGTTACGACTCACAGGGGTATGGCTACACCTTC. Translation: CASSYDSQGYGYTF.

This chain joins TRBV5-1 and TRBJ1-4; D is unresolved. The CDR3 is made up of 13 amino acids. V dropped 2 bases and J dropped 8 bases, with 10 bases sitting between them. Germline V CDR1 and CDR2: SGHRS, YFSETQ. CDR3 amino acids: CASSLTGPEKLFF. CDR3 nucleotides: TGCGCCAGCAGCTTAACTGGTCCCGAAAAACTGTTTTTT. Full variable domain (rest looked up from reference TRBV5-1 and TRBJ1-4): KAGVTQTPRYLIKTRGQQVTLSCSPISGHRSVSWYQQTPGQGLQFLFEYFSETQRNKGNFPGRFSGRQFSNSRSEMNVSTLELGDSALYLCASSLTGPEKLFFGSGTQLSVL.

The CDR3 nucleotides are TGTGCCAGCAGCTTAGCTAGCGTCACGAACACCGGGGAGCTGTTTTTT. Translated, it gives CASSLASVTNTGELFF. The rearrangement joins TRBV7-2 to TRBJ2-2; D perhaps matches TRBD2 (5 bases). Deletions cut 0 bases from V and 0 bases from J, with 8 bases between. This CDR3 comprises 16 residues. Germline V gives CDR1 SGHTA, CDR2 FQGNSA.